This is a list of T cell receptor beta chains from one sample in a study of shared clonotypes between healthy human individuals. Clones were sequenced by immunoSEQ multiplex PCR, and TCRdb holds only the in-frame ones, with some missing. The sample contains about 590,000 clones, just under 97% of which appear only once. Sample: naive CD8+ T cells sorted from blood. These receptors were taken from a woman in her 30s in good health. Both conserved end residues are part of each CDR3. A D gene is named only where the DNA matches it firmly. The listing skips clone size in some rows; elsewhere it reads once, few, many or a size class.

NA	NA	TRBV7-9	TRBJ2-1	TGTGCCAGCAGCTTAGGTCAGGGAGACATCAATGAGCAGTTCTTC	CASSLGQGDINEQFF
NA	TRBD2	TRBV9	TRBJ2-7	TGTGCCAGCAGCGTAGAGACTAGCGGTTCCTACGAGCAGTACTTC	CASSVETSGSYEQYF
NA	NA	TRBV5-3	TRBJ2-3	TGTGCCAGAAGTTCGGGGCTTAATACGCAGTATTTT	CARSSGLNTQYF
NA	NA	TRBV2	TRBJ1-1	TGTGCCAGCAGTGTACCGAGTGGGCAGTCTTTCAATACTGAAGCTTTCTTT	CASSVPSGQSFNTEAFF
NA	TRBD1	TRBV9	TRBJ1-1	TGTGCCAGCAGCCTCGGGACAGAAAACACTGAAGCTTTCTTT	CASSLGTENTEAFF
once	TRBD1	TRBV27	TRBJ1-1	TGTGCCAGCAGTCATTCCGACAGGGTAGGGAACACTGAAGCTTTCTTT	CASSHSDRVGNTEAFF
once	NA	TRBV7-2	TRBJ2-1	TGTGCCAGCAGCTTTGGGGTTCCCGGTGAGCAGTTCTTC	CASSFGVPGEQFF
NA	NA	TRBV6-1	TRBJ2-1	TGTGCCAGCAGTGAAGGACGTCCTTCCTACAATGAGCAGTTCTTC	CASSEGRPSYNEQFF
once	TRBD2	TRBV7-2	TRBJ2-1	TGTGCCAGCAGCTTATCCGGCTTGCGGGAGTCGGGTTTTTGGAATGAGCAGTTCTTC	CASSLSGLRESGFWNEQFF
NA	NA	TRBV27	TRBJ2-7	TGTGCCAGCAGTTCCGAGGTCGGGACATCCTACGAGCAGTACTTC	CASSSEVGTSYEQYF
NA	NA	TRBV6-1	TRBJ1-5	TGTGCCAGCAGTGAAGTATGGGCACAGCCCCAGCATTTT	CASSEVWAQPQHF
NA	TRBD2	TRBV19	TRBJ2-7	TGTGCCAGTAGTTGGGGGATTAGCGGGACTTACGAGCAGTACTTC	CASSWGISGTYEQYF
NA	NA	TRBV6-1	TRBJ1-3	TGTGCCAGCAGTGAGAGCGGGGACCCTGGAAACACCATATATTTT	CASSESGDPGNTIYF
NA	NA	TRBV19	TRBJ1-6	TGTGCCAGTCGAGAGATTCCTGCCGCCAATTCACCCCTCCACTTT	CASREIPAANSPLHF
NA	TRBD2	TRBV19	TRBJ2-2	TGTGCCAGTAGTTCACCGCCTCGACTAGCGGAGATCACCGGGGAGCTGTTTTTT	CASSSPPRLAEITGELFF
few	NA	TRBV6-1	TRBJ2-1	TGTGCCAGCAGTGAGGAAACCACAGGGTACAATGAGCAGTTCTTC	CASSEETTGYNEQFF
NA	TRBD2	TRBV19	TRBJ2-1	TGTGCCAGTAGCCTTGGGACTAGCGCGGGAGAGGAGCAGTTCTTC	CASSLGTSAGEEQFF
NA	NA	TRBV7-6	TRBJ1-1	TGTGCCAGCAGCTTAGGAGGGGGTCCCGGGTTGAACACTGAAGCTTTCTTT	CASSLGGGPGLNTEAFF
NA	TRBD2	TRBV11-2	TRBJ2-1	TGTGCCAGCAGCCCGGGACTAGCGGGACCGTTCACGTCCTACAATGAGCAGTTCTTC	CASSPGLAGPFTSYNEQFF
NA	TRBD2	TRBV28	TRBJ2-2	TGTGCCAGTTACCGGGAGGGGGGAACCGGGGAGCTGTTTTTT	CASYREGGTGELFF
NA	NA	TRBV4-1	TRBJ2-7	TGCGCCAGCAGCCAAGGGGCCGGGAACCACGAGCAGTACTTC	CASSQGAGNHEQYF
NA	NA	TRBV4-1	TRBJ2-1	TGCGCCAGCAGCCGAATGACGGGTACCTACAATGAGCAGTTCTTC	CASSRMTGTYNEQFF
NA	TRBD2	TRBV6-4	TRBJ2-7	TGTGCCAGCAGCAGGACTAGCGGTTACGAGCAGTACTTC	CASSRTSGYEQYF
NA	NA	TRBV27	TRBJ2-5	TGTGCCAGCAGTTTATATGGGGACCAAGAGACCCAGTACTTC	CASSLYGDQETQYF
NA	NA	TRBV5-1	TRBJ2-2	TGCGCCAGCAGCTTGGGTCCCGAAATTAGGGTATTCAAAAACACCGGGGAGCTGTTTTTT	CASSLGPEIRVFKNTGELFF
NA	TRBD1	TRBV19	TRBJ2-1	TGTGCCAGTACCTCCCAGGGGGCCGAGCAGTTCTTC	CASTSQGAEQFF
once	TRBD2	TRBV27	TRBJ2-1	TGTGCCAGCAGTCCGCCGGGACTAGCGCCGAACAATGAGCAGTTCTTC	CASSPPGLAPNNEQFF
NA	NA	TRBV19	TRBJ2-3	TGTGCCAGCGAGGGACCACTCGGGCAGTATTTT	CASEGPLGQYF
NA	NA	TRBV18	TRBJ1-1	TGTGCCAGCTCACCACCGGCGGAACCGGAAGCTTTCTTT	CASSPPAEPEAFF
NA	NA	TRBV4-1	TRBJ1-1	TGCGCCAGCAGCTACATCAGGAACACTGAAGCTTTCTTT	CASSYIRNTEAFF
NA	TRBD2	TRBV6-4	TRBJ2-3	TGTGCCAGCAGTCGGGGGGAGACAGATACGCAGTATTTT	CASSRGETDTQYF
NA	NA	TRBV4-1	TRBJ2-7	TGCGCCAGCAGCCAAGACGATCTTTACGAGCAGTACTTC	CASSQDDLYEQYF
NA	TRBD1	TRBV30	TRBJ1-1	TGTGCCTGGAGTTCCCCGGACAGGGGGAACACTGAAGCTTTCTTT	CAWSSPDRGNTEAFF
NA	NA	TRBV27	TRBJ2-1	TGTGCCAGCAGTTTAGGGACACTCCGTGAGCAGTTCTTC	CASSLGTLREQFF
NA	NA	TRBV9	TRBJ1-3	TGTGCCAGCAGCCCGGGAGGCGGAAACACCATATATTTT	CASSPGGGNTIYF
once	NA	TRBV6-6	TRBJ1-2	TGTGCCAGCAGTTACTCGCAACAGACTAACTATGGCTACACCTTC	CASSYSQQTNYGYTF
NA	NA	TRBV5-4	TRBJ2-3	TGTGCCAGCAGCTACCCGCTAAACACAGATACGCAGTATTTT	CASSYPLNTDTQYF
NA	TRBD2	TRBV5-5	TRBJ2-7	TGTGCCAGCAGCTCGTTCCCCGAGACTAGCGTCTACGAGCAGTACTTC	CASSSFPETSVYEQYF
NA	NA	TRBV5-6	TRBJ2-5	TGTGCCAGCAGCTTTTCGTATGGGCAAGTTGCCCAGTACTTC	CASSFSYGQVAQYF
few	TRBD2	TRBV15	TRBJ2-1	TGTGCCACCAGCGACCAGACTAGCGGGAGGTTGTTCTTC	CATSDQTSGRLFF